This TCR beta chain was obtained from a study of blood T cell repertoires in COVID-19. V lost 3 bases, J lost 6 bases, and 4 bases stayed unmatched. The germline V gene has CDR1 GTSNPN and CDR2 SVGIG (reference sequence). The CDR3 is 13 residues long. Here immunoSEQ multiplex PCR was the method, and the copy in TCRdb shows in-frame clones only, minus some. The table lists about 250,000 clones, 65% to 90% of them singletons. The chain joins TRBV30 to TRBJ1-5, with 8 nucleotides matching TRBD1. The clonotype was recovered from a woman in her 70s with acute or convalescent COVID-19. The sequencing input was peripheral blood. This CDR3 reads CAWSARGPQPQHF. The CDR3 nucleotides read TGTGCCTGGAGCGCCAGGGGGCCTCAGCCCCAGCATTTT.